The 28 T cell receptor beta chains below all came from one sample that was sequenced in a study of T cells in Graves' hyperthyroidism and ophthalmopathy (dated by TCRdb to the late 2010s). Library preparation used multiplex PCR. For sequencing, an Illumina HiSeq 2000 was employed. The TCR beta CDR3 regions were amplified from RNA transcripts. A first-round RT-PCR of the TCR CDR3 used the HTBI primer set with the Qiagen OneStep RT-PCR kit. TCRdb cleaned the public reads at Q25 with fastp, built clones with MiXCR and kept in-frame beta chains. CDR3 protein duplicates are merged, each entry listing the most common genes and DNA. This sample has a few hundred thousand distinct CDR3 sequences in its table, and around 20% of those were observed once. Jointly, the top ten make up more than 25% of the sample. The specimen sequenced was blood. All receptors derive from a man younger than 35 with Graves' hyperthyroidism.

This clonotype was seen only a few times. The V gene is TRBV12-3 or TRBV12-4, the J gene TRBJ2-5; possible D gene TRBD1, 5 bases. The CDR3 loop spans 15 amino acids. V lost 7 bases and J lost 5, with 20 bases in between. CDR3 protein: CASTLLQGLKETQYF. In DNA, the CDR3 is TGTGCCAGCACCCTACTGCAGGGCTTGAAGGAGACCCAGTACTTC.

This clonotype was seen many times. CDR3 protein: CASSSLMVRNEQYF. The CDR3 bases are TGTGCCAGCAGTTCTCTTATGGTTCGGAACGAGCAGTACTTC. The chain combines TRBV27 with TRBJ2-7; D unclear. Germline CDR1 is MNHEY and CDR2 is SMNVEV (reference sequence). Trimming stripped 4 bases from V and 5 bases from J, with 15 bases between. The CDR3 contains 14 residues.

At least ten counts were recorded for this clonotype. J is TRBJ1-2 and V is TRBV30; tentatively, D is TRBD1 (6 bases). The CDR3 runs 13 residues. Germline V gives CDR1 GTSNPN, CDR2 SVGIG (reference sequence). With 8 bases removed from V and 8 bases from J, the gap between germline ends came to 21 bases. The chain's CDR3 is CASDRRKYEGYTF. The CDR3 DNA reads TGTGCCAGTGACAGGAGGAAATATGAAGGCTACACCTTC.

On this clonotype itself: A read error may explain this, as a much larger clone is one base away. The rearrangement links TRBV6-1 to TRBJ1-1, with a tentative D call TRBD1 (5 bases). Germline CDR1 and CDR2: MNHNS and SASEGT. V dropped 10 bases and J dropped 4 bases, with 10 bases sitting between them. This CDR3 region has 11 residues. The CDR3: CATVRGTEAFF. CDR3 nucleotides: TGTGCCACCGTGAGGGGCACTGAAGCTTTCTTT.

A word on this clonotype: Possible read error: a much larger clone is one base away. The chain couples TRBV20-1 to TRBJ2-7; no reliable D call. This CDR3 contains 15 residues. Germline CDR1 reads DFQATT; CDR2 reads SNEGSKA (reference sequence). V was trimmed by 1 base and J by 4 bases, leaving 17 bases between them. The CDR3 is CSARGPTEGFYEQYF. The CDR3 DNA follows: TGCAGTGCTAGAGGTCCAACGGAAGGTTTTTACGAGCAGTACTTC.

This clonotype was observed at least ten times. This chain connects TRBV6-5 to TRBJ1-1; 7 bases map to TRBD1. The CDR3 contains 16 residues. Germline loops: CDR1 MNHEY, CDR2 SVGAGI. Unmatched junction bases numbered 6, after V lost 2 bases and J lost 0 bases. This CDR3 is CASSYDRASMNTEAFF. The CDR3 nucleotides read TGTGCCAGCAGTTACGACAGGGCCTCCATGAACACTGAAGCTTTCTTT.

V is TRBV5-1 and J is TRBJ2-2; D is unclear. The CDR3 extends over 15 amino acids. The V gene lost 0 bases and the J gene lost 1 base, with 7 bases spanning the gap. Germline-derived CDR1 and CDR2 are SGHRS and YFSETQ. The CDR3 nucleotides are TGCGCCAGCAGCTTGGCGGAGAAGAACACCGGGGAGCTGTTTTTT. This sequence encodes CASSLAEKNTGELFF.

The sample holds many counts of this clonotype. V and J are TRBV20-1 and TRBJ2-4; D remains ambiguous. Deletions cut 6 bases from V and 1 base from J, with 19 bases between. The V gene's germline CDR1 is DFQATT and CDR2 SNEGSKA (reference sequence). The CDR3 spans 16 residues. The CDR3 DNA reads as TGCAGTGCCGTACGGGCCTCGGCTTGGGCCAAAAACATTCAGTACTTC. As protein: CSAVRASAWAKNIQYF.

V usage is TRBV28 and J usage is TRBJ2-7; 7 nucleotides align to TRBD2. The CDR3 totals 15 residues. CDR1 is MDHEN and CDR2 is SYDVKM in the germline V gene. The J segment lost 4 bases and the V segment lost 4 bases, leaving 10 bases of the junction unmatched. Here the CDR3 DNA reads TGTGCCAGCAGTTCCGTCTGGGGAGGGAGTTACGAGCAGTACTTC. Translation gives CASSSVWGGSYEQYF. Together with reference TRBV28 and TRBJ2-7, the CDR3 gives the full variable domain: DVKVTQSSRYLVKRTGEKVFLECVQDMDHENMFWYRQDPGLGLRLIYFSYDVKMKEKGDIPEGYSVSREKKERFSLILESASTNQTSMYLCASSSVWGGSYEQYFGPGTRLTVT.

This clonotype was counted at least ten times. This chain links TRBV20-1 with TRBJ1-2; the match to TRBD1 covers 12 bases. Germline loops: CDR1 DFQATT, CDR2 SNEGSKA (reference sequence). The V gene end was trimmed by 6 bases and the J gene end by 2 bases; junction bases not matched to a gene: 1. The CDR3 is made up of 13 amino acids. The CDR3: CSAGTGGNYGYTF. As DNA, the CDR3 is TGCAGTGCCGGGACAGGGGGCAACTATGGCTACACCTTC.

This clonotype was observed at least ten times. The chain carries TRBV20-1 and TRBJ2-7, with TRBD2 as a possible D gene (6 bases). V lost 0 bases, J lost 2 bases, and 14 bases lay in between. Looked up from germline, CDR1 is DFQATT and CDR2 is SNEGSKA (reference sequence). The CDR3 extends over 15 amino acids. For the CDR3, the DNA is TGCAGTGCTAGAGACCAGGGACTCGTCACCTACGAGCAGTACTTC. Amino acid sequence: CSARDQGLVTYEQYF.

The rearrangement uses TRBV5-1 and TRBJ2-7, with 7 bases lining up with TRBD1. V lost 4 bases and J lost 4; bases outside the gene matches: 5. The germline gives CDR1 SGHRS, CDR2 YFSETQ. This CDR3 region has 13 residues. CDR3 region: CASSKGQPYEQYF. The CDR3 DNA is TGCGCCAGCAGCAAGGGACAGCCTTACGAGCAGTACTTC. The variable domain in full, completed from reference TRBV5-1 and TRBJ2-7, reads KAGVTQTPRYLIKTRGQQVTLSCSPISGHRSVSWYQQTPGQGLQFLFEYFSETQRNKGNFPGRFSGRQFSNSRSEMNVSTLELGDSALYLCASSKGQPYEQYFGPGTRLTVT.

This clonotype was seen a few times. The chain carries TRBV2 and TRBJ1-1, with 7 bases fitting TRBD1. Germline loops: CDR1 SNHLY, CDR2 FYNNEI. With 2 bases clipped from V and 10 bases from J, the junction kept 7 bases outside the gene matches. The CDR3 extends over 13 amino acids. CDR3 residues: CASSESRGARAFF. As DNA, the CDR3 is TGTGCCAGCAGTGAAAGCAGGGGGGCTAGAGCTTTCTTT.

This clonotype occurred a few times. The chain couples TRBV12-3 or TRBV12-4 to TRBJ1-1; maybe TRBD1 (5 bases). V lost 2 bases to trimming and J lost 1 base, with 11 bases between them. The CDR3 consists of 15 residues. The CDR3 DNA is TGTGCCAGCAGTTTAACGGGACGGAGGAACACTGAAGCTTTCTTT. Its protein product is CASSLTGRRNTEAFF.

This clonotype appeared many times. The chain combines TRBV28 with TRBJ2-2, with 11 bases identical to TRBD1. This CDR3 comprises 17 residues. Germline lookup yields CDR1 MDHEN and CDR2 SYDVKM. With 4 bases clipped from V and 4 bases from J, the junction kept 8 bases outside the gene matches. CDR3 sequence reads: CASSSKDRGRFTGELFF. CDR3 DNA: TGTGCCAGCAGTTCGAAGGACAGGGGGCGCTTCACCGGGGAGCTGTTTTTT.

V is TRBV5-1 and J is TRBJ2-3, with 14 bases fitting TRBD2. Germline loops: CDR1 SGHRS, CDR2 YFSETQ. There are 17 residues in the CDR3. With 4 bases clipped from V and 9 bases from J, the junction kept 13 bases outside the gene matches. CDR3 sequence: CASSPRLAGGQGDTQYF. The CDR3 DNA sequence: TGCGCCAGCAGCCCCCGACTAGCGGGGGGGCAGGGAGACACGCAGTATTTT.

V is TRBV5-1 and J is TRBJ1-2; perhaps TRBD1 as D (5 bases). The germline gives CDR1 SGHRS, CDR2 YFSETQ. CDR3 size: 14 residues. Trimming shortened V by 4 bases and J by 2 bases, and 12 bases separated the two germline ends. The CDR3 region is CASSDSHLNYGYTF. The CDR3, as DNA: TGCGCCAGCAGCGACAGCCACCTAAACTATGGCTACACCTTC.

This clonotype was picked up one time. The rearrangement joins TRBV20-1 to TRBJ2-5; D not certain. This CDR3 comprises 16 residues. The V end was cut by 3 bases, the J end by 1 base, with 18 bases between. The germline V gene encodes CDR1 DFQATT and CDR2 SNEGSKA (reference sequence). This CDR3 is CSASLGPHRIQETQYF. Written as DNA, the CDR3 is TGCAGTGCTAGTCTGGGCCCGCACAGAATCCAAGAGACCCAGTACTTC.

The V gene is TRBV27, the J gene TRBJ1-1; tentatively, D is TRBD1 (5 bases). Trimming left V 3 bases short and J 6 bases short, with 11 bases between. CDR3 length: 13 residues. Germline loops: CDR1 MNHEY, CDR2 SMNVEV (reference sequence). The CDR3 protein is CASSFEGRAEAFF. In nucleotides, the CDR3 is TGTGCCAGCAGTTTCGAGGGGAGGGCTGAAGCTTTCTTT.

Worth noting for this clonotype: The CDR3 does not end in the conserved phenylalanine or tryptophan, so this is likely a read error. V usage is TRBV2 and J usage is TRBJ2-7; D is possibly TRBD1 (6 bases). V was shortened by 1 base and J by 6 bases, with 7 bases between the two germline ends. This CDR3 contains 12 residues. Germline lookup yields CDR1 SNHLY and CDR2 FYNNEI. CDR3 sequence reads: CASSEGQAEQYS. The CDR3 coding sequence is TGTGCCAGCAGTGAAGGACAGGCCGAGCAGTACTCC.

This clonotype was observed many times. This chain joins TRBV10-3 and TRBJ2-2; D tentatively fits TRBD1 or TRBD2 (5 bases each). The CDR3 spans 15 residues. Trimming stripped 3 bases from V and 5 bases from J, with 13 bases between. Per the germline V gene, CDR1 is ENHRY and CDR2 is SYGVKD. CDR3 coding DNA: TGTGCCATCAGTGAACGGGACCTAAGGACCGGGGAGCTGTTTTTT. This translates into CAISERDLRTGELFF.

In its sample, this clonotype was seen many times. The chain uses TRBV30 and TRBJ1-2, with TRBD1 matching over 7 bases. This CDR3 comprises 14 residues. CDR1 is GTSNPN, CDR2 SVGIG, per germline (reference sequence). Unmatched junction bases numbered 7, after V lost 3 bases and J lost 3 bases. This CDR3 is CAWSQTGKDYGYTF. For the CDR3, the DNA is TGTGCCTGGAGCCAGACAGGGAAGGACTATGGCTACACCTTC.

In its sample, this clonotype was seen many times. The chain employs TRBV30 and TRBJ2-4; tentative D call: TRBD1 (5 bases). Germline CDR1 and CDR2: GTSNPN and SVGIG (reference sequence). The CDR3 runs 14 residues. Trimming left V 0 bases short and J 8 bases short, with 14 bases between. CDR3 DNA: TGTGCCTGGAGTGTAAGGGGTTCGGTGCACATTCAGTACTTC. This gives the protein CAWSVRGSVHIQYF.

Ten or more counts support this clonotype. V is TRBV12-3 or TRBV12-4 and J is TRBJ2-5; no firm D call. V shed 5 bases and J shed 5 bases, with 15 bases lying between them. This CDR3 region has 14 residues. The chain's CDR3 is CASSPGNADETQYF. In nucleotides, the CDR3 is TGTGCCAGCAGTCCTGGGAACGCCGACGAGACCCAGTACTTC.

This clonotype was counted ten times or more. The chain joins TRBV11-2 to TRBJ2-2; D ambiguous. Germline V gene sequence: CDR1 SGHAT, CDR2 FQNNGV. The CDR3 totals 10 residues. Trimming removed 8 bases from V and 9 bases from J, with 7 bases in between. The CDR3 nucleotides are TGTGCCAGCGGACCCCGGGAGCTGTTTTTT. Translation: CASGPRELFF.

This chain connects TRBV11-2 to TRBJ2-5; D may be TRBD2 (5 bases). V lost 5 bases and J 3 bases, leaving 13 bases between the germline ends. The CDR3 extends over 14 amino acids. Germline CDR1 and CDR2: SGHAT and FQNNGV. The CDR3 spells CASSQEAMEETQYF. The CDR3 DNA is TGTGCCAGCAGCCAGGAGGCCATGGAAGAGACCCAGTACTTC.

This clonotype was recorded at least ten times. The CDR3 loop is CATSRDQPQHF. The CDR3, as DNA: TGTGCCACCAGCAGAGATCAGCCCCAGCATTTT. The gene calls are TRBV15 and TRBJ1-5, with D unclear. Trimming pared 0 bases from V and 6 bases from J, leaving 0 bases between. The CDR3 has 11 residues. Germline V CDR1 and CDR2: LNHNV, YYDKDF (reference sequence).

This clonotype was observed many times. J is TRBJ1-2 and V is TRBV27; the match to TRBD1 covers 7 bases. V shed 4 bases, J shed 8 bases, and the junction held 10 bases outside the gene matches. This CDR3 is built from 14 residues. CDR1 is MNHEY, CDR2 SMNVEV, per germline (reference sequence). In DNA, the CDR3 is TGTGCCAGCAGTTCCGCCAGACAGGGTGGAGGCTACACCTTC. Encoded protein: CASSSARQGGGYTF.